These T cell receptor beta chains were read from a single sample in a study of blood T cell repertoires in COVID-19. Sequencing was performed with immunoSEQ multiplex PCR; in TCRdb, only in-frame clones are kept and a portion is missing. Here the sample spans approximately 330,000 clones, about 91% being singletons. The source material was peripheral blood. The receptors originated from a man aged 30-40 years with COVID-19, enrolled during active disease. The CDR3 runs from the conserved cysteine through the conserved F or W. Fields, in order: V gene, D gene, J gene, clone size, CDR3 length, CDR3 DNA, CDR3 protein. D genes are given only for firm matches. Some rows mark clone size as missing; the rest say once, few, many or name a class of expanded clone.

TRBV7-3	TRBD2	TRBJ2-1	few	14	TGTGCCAGCAGCTTGGGAGCGGGGTCTAATGAGCAGTTCTTC	CASSLGAGSNEQFF
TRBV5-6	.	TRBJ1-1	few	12	TGTGCCAGCAGCTCAACAGCATTTGAAGCTTTCTTT	CASSSTAFEAFF
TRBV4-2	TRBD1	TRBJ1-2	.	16	TGTGCCAGCGGGAAAGGACAGGGGGGCTTTGAGAATGGCTACACCTTC	CASGKGQGGFENGYTF
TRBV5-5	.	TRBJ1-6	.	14	TGTGCCAGCAGATCCGGGACATGGGATTCACCCCTCCACTTT	CASRSGTWDSPLHF
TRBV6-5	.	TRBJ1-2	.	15	TGTGCCAGCAGTTACGTATTTCGGGGAGGGTATGGCTACACCTTC	CASSYVFRGGYGYTF
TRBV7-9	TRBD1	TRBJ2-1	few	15	TGTGCCAGCAAGGGGGAAGGGGGCTTATACAATGAGCAGTTCTTC	CASKGEGGLYNEQFF
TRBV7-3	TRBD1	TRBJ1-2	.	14	TGTGCCAGCAGCCCAGGACAGGGAAGGAGCGGCTACACCTTC	CASSPGQGRSGYTF
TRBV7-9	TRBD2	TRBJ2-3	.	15	TGTGCCAGCAGCCGACTAGCGGGAGCAACAGATACGCAGTATTTT	CASSRLAGATDTQYF
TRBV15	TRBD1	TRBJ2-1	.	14	TGTGCCACCAAACCGGGACAGGGTTTAAATGAGCAGTTCTTC	CATKPGQGLNEQFF
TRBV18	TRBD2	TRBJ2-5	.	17	TGTGCCAGCTCACCACGGACTAGCGGATCCCTGGGAGAGACCCAGTACTTC	CASSPRTSGSLGETQYF
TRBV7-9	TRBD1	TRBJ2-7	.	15	TGTGCCAGCAGCTTTGGGACAGGGTTTTCCTACGAGCAGTACTTC	CASSFGTGFSYEQYF
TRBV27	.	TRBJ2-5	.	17	TGTGCCAGCAGTCCCGATCGATCAGGGGCTTCTGTTGATACCCAGTACTTC	CASSPDRSGASVDTQYF
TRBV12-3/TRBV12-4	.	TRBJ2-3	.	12	TGTGCCAGCAGTTTCTGGCGACAGTCGCAGTATTTT	CASSFWRQSQYF
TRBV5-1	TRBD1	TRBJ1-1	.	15	TGCGCCAGCAGCACAACGACAGGGTCCCTTACGAGAGGTTTCTTT	CASSTTTGSLTRGFF
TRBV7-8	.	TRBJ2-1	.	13	TGTGCCAGCAGCTTAGCTCCAGGGAATGAGCAGTTCTTC	CASSLAPGNEQFF
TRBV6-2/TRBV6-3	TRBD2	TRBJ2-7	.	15	TGTGCCAGCAGTTACTCGAGCGGGAGATACTACGAGCAGTACTTC	CASSYSSGRYYEQYF
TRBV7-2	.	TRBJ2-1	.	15	TGTGCCAGCAGCCCCCGTTTGAGCGGTGACAATGAGCAGTTCTTC	CASSPRLSGDNEQFF
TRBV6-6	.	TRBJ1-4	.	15	TGTGCCAGCAGTCCCTCGGGGGGCACTAATGAAAAACTGTTTTTT	CASSPSGGTNEKLFF
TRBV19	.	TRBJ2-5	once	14	TGTGCCAGTAGTACGCCCGCGGGCCAAGAGACCCAGTACTTC	CASSTPAGQETQYF
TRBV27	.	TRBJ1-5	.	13	TGTGCCAGCAGCGACAGCAGGGATCAGCCCCAGCATTTT	CASSDSRDQPQHF
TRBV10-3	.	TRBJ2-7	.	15	TGTGCCATCAGTGAGTTAGACTGGGTCGGGATGGTGCAGTACTTC	CAISELDWVGMVQYF
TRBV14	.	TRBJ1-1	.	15	TGTGCCAGCAGCCAAGAAACACGCTCGAACACTGAAGCTTTCTTT	CASSQETRSNTEAFF
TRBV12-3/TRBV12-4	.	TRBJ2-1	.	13	TGTGCCAGCAGACCCTCGGGGAGTAATGAGCAGTTCTTC	CASRPSGSNEQFF
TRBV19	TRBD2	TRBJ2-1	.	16	TGTGCCAGTAGTTCCGGACTAGCGGGAGAGTACAATGAGCAGTTCTTC	CASSSGLAGEYNEQFF
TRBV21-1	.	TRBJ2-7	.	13	TGTGCCAGCAGCAAAGGTGGGAGGTACGAGCAGTACTTC	CASSKGGRYEQYF
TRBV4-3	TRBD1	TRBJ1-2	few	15	TGCGCCAGCAGCCTCTGGACAGGGGCCAACTATGGCTACACCTTC	CASSLWTGANYGYTF
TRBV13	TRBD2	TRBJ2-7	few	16	TGTGCCAGCAGCTCAACGACTAGCGGGAGCTCCTACGAGCAGTACTTC	CASSSTTSGSSYEQYF
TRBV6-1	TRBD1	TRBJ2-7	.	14	TGTGCCAGCAGTGAGGCCTGGACAGGGACCGAGCAGTACTTC	CASSEAWTGTEQYF
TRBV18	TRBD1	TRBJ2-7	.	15	TGTGCCAGCTCACCAGGGGGACAGGGGCCCTACGAGCAGTACTTC	CASSPGGQGPYEQYF
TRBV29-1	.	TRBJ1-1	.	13	TGCAGCGTCGACGGACAGACTAACACTGAAGCTTTCTTT	CSVDGQTNTEAFF
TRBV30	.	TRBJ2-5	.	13	TGTGCCTGGAGTTCGGGGTTCGTAGAGACCCAGTACTTC	CAWSSGFVETQYF
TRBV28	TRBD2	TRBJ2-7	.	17	TGTGCCAGCAGTTCCGCATCTAGCGGGAGGACCCTGAACGAGCAGTACTTC	CASSSASSGRTLNEQYF
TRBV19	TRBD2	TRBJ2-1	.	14	TGTGCCAGTAGTTTACCCAGCGGGGGGGTTAAGCAGTTCTTC	CASSLPSGGVKQFF
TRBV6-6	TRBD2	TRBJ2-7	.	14	TGTGCCAGCAGTTACCCCAGCGGGGGCTACGAGCAGTACTTC	CASSYPSGGYEQYF
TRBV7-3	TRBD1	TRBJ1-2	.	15	TGTGCCAGCAGCCCCAGCGGGACAGGGGTTTTTGGCTACACCTTC	CASSPSGTGVFGYTF
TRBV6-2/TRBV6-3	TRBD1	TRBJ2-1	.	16	TGTGCCAGCAGTCCCCTTAGACAGGGGGCTAAGGGGGGGCAGTTCTTC	CASSPLRQGAKGGQFF
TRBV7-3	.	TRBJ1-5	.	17	TGTGCCAGCAGCTTTTTTTTGCAGATAACTAGCAATCAGCCCCAGCATTTT	CASSFFLQITSNQPQHF
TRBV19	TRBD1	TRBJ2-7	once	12	TGTGCCAGTAGACAGGGGGCCGGCGAGCAGTACTTC	CASRQGAGEQYF
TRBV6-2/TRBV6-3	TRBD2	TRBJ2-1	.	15	TGTGCCAGCAGCACTACCGGGACTAGCCCCAATGAGCAGTTCTTC	CASSTTGTSPNEQFF
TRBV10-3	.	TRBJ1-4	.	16	TGTGCCATCAGTGTACGACAGGCTGCAACTAATGAAAAACTGTTTTTT	CAISVRQAATNEKLFF
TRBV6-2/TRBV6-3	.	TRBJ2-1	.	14	TGTGCCAGCAGTTGGCAAGGGGGGGATTATGAGCAGTTCTTC	CASSWQGGDYEQFF
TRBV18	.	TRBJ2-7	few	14	TGTGCCTCCGGCGGTCCGACGACCTCCTACGAGCAGTACTTC	CASGGPTTSYEQYF
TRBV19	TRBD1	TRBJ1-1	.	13	TGTGCCAGTATTGGACAGGGGAACACTGAAGCTTTCTTT	CASIGQGNTEAFF